The 17 T cell receptor beta chains listed next were all sequenced from one sample in a study of hypomethylating agent response in myelodysplastic syndrome. Here immunoSEQ multiplex PCR was the method, and the copy in TCRdb shows in-frame clones only, minus some. This sample carries several thousand clones, approximately 86% of them seen once, and the ten largest clones take about 15%. The source was bone marrow, collected before or after starting hypomethylating agent treatment for myelodysplastic syndrome (not recorded which). These receptors originate from a human donor with myelodysplastic syndrome.

The rearrangement links TRBV25-1 to TRBJ1-1; tentative D call: TRBD1 (6 bases). Trimming removed 6 bases at V and 0 bases at J, with 11 bases between. CDR1 and CDR2 from the germline V gene are MGHDK and SYGVNS. This CDR3 is 14 amino acids long. The DNA for the CDR3 is TGTGCCAGCAGGCAGGGGCAGCTGAACACTGAAGCTTTCTTT. It encodes CASRQGQLNTEAFF.

Notes on this clone: Compared with germline, one end of the junction differs, possibly owing to a read error. The chain uses TRBV7-2 and TRBJ2-7; tentative D call: TRBD1 (6 bases). Germline CDR1 and CDR2: SGHTA and FQGNSA. This CDR3 is built from 11 residues. The CDR3 nucleotides read TGTGCCAGCAGCCAAAGGGACAATTTGGACTTC. Protein: CASSQRDNLDF. Full variable domain (missing parts from reference TRBV7-2 and TRBJ2-7): GAGVSQSPSNKVTEKGKDVELRCDPISGHTALYWYRQSLGQGLEFLIYFQGNSAPDKSGLPSDRFSAERTGGSVSTLTIQRTQQEDSAVYLCASSQRDNLDFGPGTRLTVT.

This clone has a single count. CDR3 coding DNA: TGCGCCAGCAGCTTGAACGGGGGGCCTGGAAACACCATATATTTT. This sequence encodes CASSLNGGPGNTIYF. The chain is built from TRBV5-1 and TRBJ1-3; D possibly corresponds to TRBD1 (6 bases). Germline-derived CDR1 and CDR2 are SGHRS and YFSETQ. Deletions cut 1 base from V and 2 bases from J, with 10 bases between. This CDR3 has 15 amino acids.

This clone showed up just once. This chain joins TRBV13 and TRBJ1-3; maybe TRBD1 (5 bases). The ends were cut back, 0 bases at V and 5 bases at J, with 20 bases in the middle. This CDR3 comprises 18 residues. Germline CDR1 and CDR2: PRHDT and FYEKMQ (reference sequence). Here the CDR3 DNA reads TGTGCCAGCAGCTTAGGCCTAAGTGGGGGGGGAGGACGAAACACCATATATTTT. Residues: CASSLGLSGGGGRNTIYF.

The chain links TRBV29-1 to TRBJ2-5; the match to TRBD1 covers 9 bases. V lost 5 bases and J lost 5; bases outside the gene matches: 3. Germline V CDR1 and CDR2: SQVTM, ANQGSEA. This CDR3 comprises 12 residues. CDR3 nucleotides: TGCAGCGTTCGACAGGGGGGTGAGACCCAGTACTTC. This codes for CSVRQGGETQYF.

This chain uses TRBV2 with TRBJ2-7, with D perhaps matching TRBD2 (5 bases). The CDR3 loop spans 12 amino acids. V dropped 5 bases and J dropped 5 bases, with 10 bases sitting between them. From germline, CDR1 is SNHLY and CDR2 FYNNEI. DNA of the CDR3: TGTGCCAGCAGTAGAGGACTCCACGAGCAGTACGTC. Protein product: CASSRGLHEQYV.

The chain has TRBV2 and TRBJ1-5; D may be TRBD1 (5 bases). Trimming stripped 8 bases from V and 4 bases from J, with 15 bases between. CDR1 and CDR2 from the germline V gene are SNHLY and FYNNEI. The CDR3 is made up of 14 amino acids. In DNA form, the CDR3 reads TGTGCCAGCCGATCCCAGGGATGGAATCAGCCCCAGCATTTT. It specifies CASRSQGWNQPQHF.

V usage is TRBV5-4 and J usage is TRBJ1-1; tentatively, D is TRBD1 (5 bases). Trimming cost V 0 bases and J 1 base, with 7 bases left between them. This CDR3 spans 14 amino acids. CDR1 is SGHNT, CDR2 YYREEE, per germline (reference sequence). The CDR3 sequence is CASSLGGRNTEAFF. The CDR3 DNA reads TGTGCCAGCAGCTTGGGGGGGAGGAACACTGAAGCTTTCTTT.

The V and J genes are TRBV5-6 and TRBJ1-1; D is ambiguous. Looked up from germline, CDR1 is SGHDT and CDR2 is YYEEEE. CDR3 size: 12 residues. The ends were cut back, 8 bases at V and 1 base at J, with 9 bases in the middle. The CDR3 region has the DNA TGTGCCAGTAGACGGTCGAACACTGAAGCTTTCTTT. This gives the protein CASRRSNTEAFF. The full variable domain, in which reference TRBV5-6 and TRBJ1-1 provide the parts outside the CDR3, is DAGVTQSPTHLIKTRGQQVTLRCSPKSGHDTVSWYQQALGQGPQFIFQYYEEEERQRGNFPDRFSGHQFPNYSSELNVNALLLGDSALYLCASRRSNTEAFFGQGTRLTVV.

The chain joins TRBV9 to TRBJ2-3, with TRBD1 matching over 7 bases. This CDR3 is built from 12 residues. V shed 4 bases and J 10 bases; nucleotides not matched to a gene: 6. Germline V gene data show CDR1 as SGDLS and CDR2 as YYNGEE. The CDR3: CASSPGQVPQYF. Written as DNA, the CDR3 is TGTGCCAGCAGCCCCGGACAGGTTCCGCAGTATTTT.

The chain joins TRBV6-6 to TRBJ1-3, with D hard to call. The CDR3 is 13 amino acids. Between the trimmed V and J ends, which lost 7 bases and 1 base, there was a span of 8 bases. The germline CDR1 and CDR2 sequences are MNHNY and SVGAGI (reference sequence). CDR3 nucleotide sequence: TGTGCCAGCACCCCGGTATCTGGAAACACCATATATTTT. This codes for CASTPVSGNTIYF.

The chain is built from TRBV15 and TRBJ1-4, with a tentative D call TRBD1 (5 bases). The CDR3 sequence is 15 residues long. In germline, CDR1 is LNHNV, CDR2 YYDKDF (reference sequence). V lost 11 bases to trimming and J lost 2 bases, with 18 bases between them. The CDR3 DNA sequence: TGTGCCGCGGGCTCGGGGCCGTCGACTAATGAAAAACTGTTTTTT. Residues: CAAGSGPSTNEKLFF.

The chain joins TRBV2 to TRBJ2-2, with 7 bases that match TRBD2. Unmatched junction bases numbered 4, after V lost 5 bases and J lost 4 bases. In germline, CDR1 is SNHLY, CDR2 FYNNEI. The CDR3 sequence is 14 residues long. CDR3 nucleotides: TGTGCCAGCAGTCCCAGGGAGGGCACCGGGGAGCTGTTTTTT. The encoded protein is CASSPREGTGELFF.

The chain couples TRBV11-2 to TRBJ1-5; possible D gene TRBD1, 6 bases. Trimming shortened V by 5 bases and J by 4 bases, and 12 bases separated the two germline ends. Germline V lookup: CDR1 SGHAT, CDR2 FQNNGV. The CDR3 length is 14 residues. For the CDR3, the DNA is TGTGCCAGCAGCCCGGACAGTTGGAATCAGCCCCAGCATTTT. Encoded protein: CASSPDSWNQPQHF.

The chain carries TRBV30 and TRBJ2-7; 8 bases match TRBD1. The CDR3 covers 11 residues. CDR1 is GTSNPN and CDR2 is SVGIG in the germline V gene (reference sequence). Germline trimming cut 5 bases from V and 5 bases from J; bases unmatched to any gene: 2. CDR3 in amino acids: CAWDRGHEQYF. In nucleotides, the CDR3 is TGTGCCTGGGACAGGGGCCACGAGCAGTACTTC.

The genes are TRBV19 and TRBJ1-2; D unclear. This CDR3 has 14 amino acids. Trimming removed 4 bases from V and 8 bases from J, with 17 bases in between. Per the germline V gene, CDR1 is LNHDA and CDR2 is SQIVND (reference sequence). CDR3: CASSSLRAGRGYTF. DNA for the CDR3: TGTGCCAGTAGTAGTTTACGGGCTGGACGGGGCTACACCTTC. Full variable domain (missing parts from reference TRBV19 and TRBJ1-2): DGGITQSPKYLFRKEGQNVTLSCEQNLNHDAMYWYRQDPGQGLRLIYYSQIVNDFQKGDIAEGYSVSREKKESFPLTVTSAQKNPTAFYLCASSSLRAGRGYTFGSGTRLTVV.

This chain connects TRBV9 to TRBJ2-5; 7 bases align to TRBD1. With V trimmed by 4 bases and J by 7 bases, 7 bases remained unmatched. The length of the CDR3 is 13 residues. Germline V gives CDR1 SGDLS, CDR2 YYNGEE. The CDR3 is CASSPTGVATQYF. The DNA of the CDR3 is TGTGCCAGCAGCCCCACAGGGGTAGCGACCCAGTACTTC.